The 19 T cell receptor beta chains listed next were all sequenced from one sample in a study of cytomegalovirus exposure and HLA in healthy donors. PCR employed 60 Vbeta and 13 Jbeta primers. Generated by immunoSEQ multiplex PCR, the TCRdb table keeps only in-frame clones and is missing some. The sample includes 95,000 to 150,000 clones, 77% of them seen just once. Source material: PBMCs. Receptors originate from a human donor in good health.

J is TRBJ2-2 and V is TRBV30; a weak D match, TRBD2 (6 bases). The CDR3 has 15 residues. Germline assignment: CDR1 GTSNPN and CDR2 SVGIG (reference sequence). V lost 0 bases to trimming and J lost 7 bases, with 15 bases between them. The CDR3 sequence: CAWSVFSGSGGELFF. The CDR3 bases are TGTGCCTGGAGTGTATTCTCCGGGAGTGGCGGGGAGCTGTTTTTT.

The chain is built from TRBV15 and TRBJ2-3; perhaps TRBD2 as D (5 bases). CDR1 is LNHNV and CDR2 is YYDKDF in the germline V gene (reference sequence). V was clipped by 0 bases and J by 0 bases, with 10 bases between them. This CDR3 spans 16 amino acids. CDR3 nucleotide sequence: TGTGCCACCAGCAGAGATGGTGGCGGGAGCACAGATACGCAGTATTTT. It codes for CATSRDGGGSTDTQYF. Drawing the rest from reference TRBV15 and TRBJ2-3, the complete variable domain is DAMVIQNPRYQVTQFGKPVTLSCSQTLNHNVMYWYQQKSSQAPKLLFHYYDKDFNNEADTPDNFQSRRPNTSFCFLDIRSPGLGDTAMYLCATSRDGGGSTDTQYFGPGTRLTVL.

This chain uses TRBV29-1 with TRBJ2-3, with TRBD2 matching over 14 bases. This CDR3 has 18 amino acids. Looked up from germline, CDR1 is SQVTM and CDR2 is ANQGSEA. Trimming cost V 3 bases and J 3 bases; bases outside gene matches: 11. CDR3 sequence (DNA): TGCAGCGTTGAGACCAGGCGACTAGCGGGAGGGTTAACAGATACGCAGTATTTT. This codes for CSVETRRLAGGLTDTQYF.

This chain connects TRBV7-9 to TRBJ2-1, with D possibly TRBD1 on 6 matching bases. CDR3 length equals 14 residues. Trimming shortened V by 5 bases and J by 6 bases, and 14 bases separated the two germline ends. The germline V gene has CDR1 SEHNR and CDR2 FQNEAQ (reference sequence). CDR3 region: CASSPWEGGNEQFF. The CDR3 nucleotides read TGTGCCAGCAGCCCTTGGGAAGGGGGCAATGAGCAGTTCTTC.

The chain links TRBV20-1 to TRBJ1-1, with D possibly TRBD1 on 5 matching bases. The length of the CDR3 is 11 residues. Germline V CDR1 and CDR2: DFQATT, SNEGSKA (reference sequence). V lost 3 bases and J lost 7, with 9 bases in between. The CDR3: CSARGLYEAFF. Here the CDR3 DNA reads TGCAGTGCTAGGGGGCTCTATGAAGCTTTCTTT.

The chain is built from TRBV16 and TRBJ2-7; D remains unclear. There are 15 residues in the CDR3. Between the trimmed V and J ends, which lost 2 bases and 3 bases, there was a span of 14 bases. Germline V lookup: CDR1 KGHSY, CDR2 FQNENV. CDR3 bases: TGTGCCAGCAGCCAAATTATGGGCACCCACTACGAGCAGTACTTC. Protein product: CASSQIMGTHYEQYF.

In DNA, the CDR3 is TGCGCCAGCAGCTTGGGCGACAGGGAGTGGACTGAAGCTTTCTTT. Translating gives CASSLGDREWTEAFF. The V call is TRBV5-1, the J call TRBJ1-1, with TRBD1 matching 7 bases. The CDR3 extends over 15 amino acids. Losses at the gene ends were 0 bases for V and 5 bases for J; bases not matched to a gene: 7. Germline V gives CDR1 SGHRS, CDR2 YFSETQ.

The chain has TRBV12-5 and TRBJ1-2, with D possibly being TRBD1 (6 bases). The ends were cut back, 2 bases at V and 4 bases at J, with 14 bases in the middle. This CDR3 comprises 15 residues. Per germline, CDR1 LGHNT and CDR2 FRNRAP. The CDR3 DNA reads TGTGCTAGTGGTTTGTTTGCAGGGGAAGGCTATGGCTACACCTTC. This encodes CASGLFAGEGYGYTF.

This clone was observed once. The chain uses TRBV5-8 and TRBJ2-7; D is perhaps TRBD2 (5 bases). Trimming took off 6 bases at V and 6 bases at J, with 16 bases between the two ends. Germline loops: CDR1 SGHTS, CDR2 YDEGEE. The CDR3 covers 13 residues. In DNA form, the CDR3 reads TGTGCCAGCACTATAACGGACCGGGGCGAGCAGTACTTC. Its protein product is CASTITDRGEQYF.

This clone has more than one count but fewer than ten. V usage is TRBV11-2 and J usage is TRBJ1-5, with D unclear. CDR1 SGHAT and CDR2 FQNNGV come from the germline V gene. Trimming shortened V by 4 bases and J by 0 bases, and 13 bases separated the two germline ends. The CDR3 spans 16 residues. Here the CDR3 reads CASSSSGGLSNQPQHF. DNA for the CDR3: TGTGCCAGCAGCTCCTCGGGTGGTCTTAGCAATCAGCCCCAGCATTTT.

This chain links TRBV4-2 with TRBJ2-3; TRBD1 matches 10 bases. Germline values: CDR1 LGHNA, CDR2 YNFKEQ. V shed 4 bases, J shed 1 base, and the junction held 5 bases outside the gene matches. The CDR3 consists of 16 residues. CDR3 in amino acids: CASSPQTGGGTDTQYF. DNA for the CDR3: TGTGCCAGCAGCCCCCAGACAGGGGGCGGCACAGATACGCAGTATTTT.

This chain links TRBV28 with TRBJ1-1; perhaps TRBD1 as D (5 bases). The V end lost 5 bases, the J end lost 2 bases, and 9 bases lay between the germline ends. Germline V gene sequence: CDR1 MDHEN, CDR2 SYDVKM. This CDR3 has 13 amino acids. CDR3 residues: CASSLTVNTEAFF. CDR3 coding DNA: TGTGCCAGCAGTCTGACAGTTAACACTGAAGCTTTCTTT.

The chain links TRBV7-9 to TRBJ1-4; 8 bases agree with TRBD1. The CDR3 extends over 16 amino acids. Germline lookup yields CDR1 SEHNR and CDR2 FQNEAQ (reference sequence). The ends lost 1 base at V and 6 bases at J; junction bases unmatched: 7. The CDR3: CASSLGTGRRDEKLFF. DNA of the CDR3: TGTGCCAGCAGCTTAGGGACAGGGCGGCGGGATGAAAAACTGTTTTTT.

In this sample, this clone turned up once. The chain uses TRBV19 and TRBJ1-2; D remains unclear. This CDR3 has 14 residues. Germline assignment: CDR1 LNHDA and CDR2 SQIVND (reference sequence). The V end was cut by 3 bases, the J end by 6 bases, with 14 bases between. DNA of the CDR3: TGTGCCAGTAGTATCGGCAGGCTTATAGATGGCTACACCTTC. Translated, it gives CASSIGRLIDGYTF.

The V and J genes are TRBV7-8 and TRBJ1-4; D uncertain. Germline V gene data show CDR1 as SGHVS and CDR2 as FQNEAQ. The CDR3 runs to 14 residues. Between the trimmed V and J ends, which lost 4 bases and 12 bases, there was a span of 18 bases. The CDR3 DNA sequence: TGTGCCAGCAGCTCGACGGGATTTGGGGTGGAACTGTTTTTT. Residues: CASSSTGFGVELFF.

The chain carries TRBV28 and TRBJ1-2; 10 positions agree with TRBD1. Trimming removed 5 bases from V and 4 bases from J; junction bases left unmatched: 7. The CDR3 is 15 residues long. Germline V gene sequence: CDR1 MDHEN, CDR2 SYDVKM. For the CDR3, the DNA is TGTGCCAGCAGTCCCGACAGGGGGCGCGGCTATGGCTACACCTTC. Translated, it gives CASSPDRGRGYGYTF.

The V and J genes are TRBV5-1 and TRBJ2-3, with TRBD2 matching 16 bases. The CDR3 totals 19 residues. With 4 bases clipped from V and 2 bases from J, the junction kept 10 bases outside the gene matches. Germline loops: CDR1 SGHRS, CDR2 YFSETQ. The chain's CDR3 is CASSKLPGLAGGPTDTQYF. DNA of the CDR3: TGCGCCAGCAGCAAGCTTCCGGGACTAGCGGGAGGGCCCACAGATACGCAGTATTTT.

This clone was seen just once. The chain employs TRBV5-1 and TRBJ2-4, with 10 bases identical to TRBD2. This CDR3 has 18 residues. After removal of 0 bases from V and 0 bases from J, the junction contained 6 bases not matched to a gene. The germline V gene has CDR1 SGHRS and CDR2 YFSETQ. Here the CDR3 reads CASSLVGSGRIAKNIQYF. CDR3 DNA sequence: TGCGCCAGCAGCTTGGTTGGTAGCGGGAGGATAGCCAAAAACATTCAGTACTTC.

The rearrangement uses TRBV6-1 and TRBJ2-1, with TRBD2 identical over 9 bases. CDR1 MNHNS and CDR2 SASEGT come from the germline V gene. The CDR3 covers 16 residues. J lost 4 bases, V lost 3 bases, and 7 bases had no gene match. CDR3 coding DNA: TGTGCCAGCAGTGACCCTGGAGCGGGAGGTTACAATGAGCAGTTCTTC. Its translation: CASSDPGAGGYNEQFF.